What follows are 12 T cell receptor beta chains derived from one specimen sequenced in a study of breast tumors, draining lymph nodes, adjacent tissues. Axillary draining lymph nodes of breast cancer patients supplied the node samples. TCRdb re-called the multiplex PCR reads through MiXCR, storing one row per CDR3 protein. Seen here are 160,000 or so distinct CDR3 sequences, 33% observed once, and the top ten hold approximately 3.9%. What was sequenced was axillary lymph node tissue. The source of these receptors is a female donor with breast cancer. Some clones in this sample may be carry-over from other donors' samples.

This clonotype was detected ten times or more. The CDR3 is CASSLGSGAINQPQHF. CDR3 DNA sequence: TGTGCCAGCAGCTTGGGTTCGGGGGCCATCAATCAGCCCCAGCATTTT. The chain joins TRBV5-8 to TRBJ1-5, with D possibly TRBD1 on 6 matching bases. CDR3 size: 16 residues. Germline V gives CDR1 SGHTS, CDR2 YDEGEE. V lost 0 bases to trimming and J lost 3 bases, with 13 bases between them.

This clonotype was detected ten times or more. J is TRBJ2-7 and V is TRBV10-2, with a weak D call TRBD2 (6 bases). The V end lost 11 bases, the J end lost 1 base, and 15 bases lay between the germline ends. CDR1 is WSHSY and CDR2 is SAAADI in the germline V gene. This CDR3 region has 13 residues. CDR3 coding DNA: TGCGCCGCGGGAACACTACTTTCCTACGAGCAGTACTTC. Its translation is CAAGTLLSYEQYF.

This clonotype was recorded many times. The chain couples TRBV18 to TRBJ2-5, with a tentative D call TRBD2 (7 bases). V gave up 1 base and J gave up 1 base, with 16 bases separating them. There are 17 residues in the CDR3. Germline V gene lookup returns CDR1 KGHSH and CDR2 LQKENI. This chain's CDR3 is CASSPLRAAGAQETQYF. The CDR3, as DNA: TGTGCCAGCTCACCACTGAGGGCTGCGGGGGCCCAAGAGACCCAGTACTTC.

Many counts were recorded for this clonotype. The CDR3 here is CASSPRRGGNTGELFF. As DNA, the CDR3 is TGTGCCAGCAGTCCTCGTCGGGGAGGTAACACCGGGGAGCTGTTTTTT. V usage is TRBV7-9 and J usage is TRBJ2-2; possible D gene TRBD2, 6 bases. With 6 bases removed from V and 2 bases from J, the gap between germline ends came to 16 bases. CDR1 SEHNR and CDR2 FQNEAQ come from the germline V gene (reference sequence). The CDR3 has 16 amino acids.

In this sample, this clonotype turned up many times. The CDR3 region has the DNA TGCAGCGTTTCCCAGGGGAGGGGCACTGAAGCTTTCTTT. Encoded protein: CSVSQGRGTEAFF. The chain combines TRBV29-1 with TRBJ1-1, with a possible D match to TRBD1 (6 bases). This CDR3 region has 13 residues. Between the trimmed V and J ends, which lost 5 bases and 4 bases, there was a span of 14 bases. Per germline, CDR1 SQVTM and CDR2 ANQGSEA.

At least ten counts were recorded for this clonotype. In DNA, the CDR3 is TGTGCCAGCAGCTTCAGAGGGACAGGGGCACATGAGCAGTTCTTC. Encoded protein: CASSFRGTGAHEQFF. The gene calls are TRBV11-2 and TRBJ2-1, with 10 bases lining up with TRBD1. Germline trimming cut 3 bases from V and 8 bases from J; bases unmatched to any gene: 7. CDR3 size: 15 residues. CDR1 and CDR2 from the germline V gene are SGHAT and FQNNGV.

The sample holds a few counts of this clonotype. The genes are TRBV7-3 and TRBJ1-1; perhaps TRBD1 as D (5 bases). Germline V lookup: CDR1 SGHTA, CDR2 FQGTGA. The length of the CDR3 is 13 residues. V was pared by 3 bases and J by 3 bases, with 8 bases between. Here the CDR3 DNA reads TGTGCCAGCAGCTTCGGGGACTACACTGAAGCTTTCTTT. As protein: CASSFGDYTEAFF.

This clonotype was counted many times. The chain is built from TRBV9 and TRBJ2-1, with 15 positions matching TRBD2. The ends lost 6 bases at V and 2 bases at J; junction bases unmatched: 9. Germline-derived CDR1 and CDR2 are SGDLS and YYNGEE. There are 18 residues in the CDR3. The CDR3 protein is CASTVGLAGGQAYNEQFF. CDR3 coding DNA: TGTGCCAGCACCGTTGGACTAGCGGGGGGGCAAGCCTACAATGAGCAGTTCTTC. The variable domain in full, completed from reference TRBV9 and TRBJ2-1, reads DSGVTQTPKHLITATGQRVTLRCSPRSGDLSVYWYQQSLDQGLQFLIQYYNGEERAKGNILERFSAQQFPDLHSELNLSSLELGDSALYFCASTVGLAGGQAYNEQFFGPGTRLTVL.

Concerning this clonotype: The germline gene is not matched at one end of the junction; a read error may be the cause. The rearrangement joins TRBV5-8 to TRBJ1-1; unclear D gene. Germline V gene sequence: CDR1 SGHTS, CDR2 YDEGEE. This CDR3 has 16 residues. The CDR3 DNA reads TGTGCCGGCAGCACCCCCACGTCGGGGATCGGCACTGAAGCTTTCTTT. Its translation: CAGSTPTSGIGTEAFF.

Turning to this clonotype: Germline and junction disagree at one end, which may indicate a read error. The V and J genes are TRBV7-7 and TRBJ2-5; TRBD1 is a possible D gene (5 bases). CDR1 is SSHAT, CDR2 FNYEAQ, per germline (reference sequence). This CDR3 contains 14 residues. The CDR3 loop is CASSLGVGQETQYF. The DNA of the CDR3 is TGTGCTAGCAGCTTAGGGGTAGGCCAAGAGACCCAGTACTTC.

This clonotype was found many times. The CDR3 DNA reads TGCAGTGCTAGAGACATACTCGGGCGGGATAGCTCCTACGAGCAGTACTTC. Its protein is CSARDILGRDSSYEQYF. The rearrangement uses TRBV20-1 and TRBJ2-7; the D gene is possibly TRBD2 (6 bases). V was pared by 0 bases and J by 0 bases, with 18 bases between. The CDR3 is 17 residues long. The germline gives CDR1 DFQATT, CDR2 SNEGSKA (reference sequence).

This clonotype was seen repeatedly, ten times or more. The chain is built from TRBV10-1 and TRBJ2-7; a possible D gene is TRBD1 (6 bases). Germline lookup yields CDR1 WNHNN and CDR2 SYGVQD (reference sequence). The CDR3 consists of 14 residues. V was pared by 3 bases and J by 7 bases, with 16 bases between. The CDR3: CASSEHRAKGEQYF. The CDR3 nucleotides read TGCGCCAGCAGTGAACACAGGGCTAAAGGAGAGCAGTACTTC.